This T cell receptor beta chain emerged from a study of immune reconstitution after stem cell transplant in scleroderma. From germline, CDR1 is MNHEY and CDR2 SMNVEV (reference sequence). The CDR3 loop spans 12 amino acids. V lost 5 bases to trimming and J lost 6 bases, with 8 bases between them. This clonotype is termed large (0.1 to 1%). TCRdb redid the calling of the RT-PCR reads with MiXCR, one entry per CDR3 protein. In the table there are more than 700 distinct CDR3 sequences, about 9.4% of which are singletons. This chain links TRBV27 with TRBJ2-1; D is unresolved. Sample acquisition took place before or after autologous hematopoietic stem cell transplantation (not recorded which). The TCR was taken from a male donor with systemic sclerosis. This chain's CDR3 is CASSPYPNEQFF. The CDR3 nucleotides are TGTGCCAGCAGTCCTTACCCCAATGAGCAGTTCTTC.